The TCR beta chain under discussion was sequenced for a study of cytomegalovirus exposure and HLA in healthy donors. Study background: An early data release held 75 million to 100 million unique TCRs from HLA-typed donors. Study findings and constraints: It was about 180 TCR beta chains that were listed as cytomegalovirus-associated.

As for this clone: Its antigen is not identified.

13 Jbeta primers and 60 Vbeta primers were used for the PCR. Assay: immunoSEQ multiplex PCR; the TCRdb copy retains only in-frame clones and omits some. The sample has a few hundred thousand clones; 80% to 90% are singletons. The CDR3 is 18 amino acids. Germline values: CDR1 SGHVS, CDR2 FNYEAQ. After removal of 2 bases from V and 0 bases from J, the junction contained 12 bases not matched to a gene. The chain combines TRBV7-6 with TRBJ2-7, with 8 bases lining up with TRBD1. The sample taken for sequencing was PBMCs. The TCR was taken from a man aged 30 to 39 in good health and CMV-seronegative. The CDR3 sequence is CASSLWDSTRGLSYEQYF. DNA for the CDR3: TGTGCCAGCAGCTTATGGGACAGTACCAGGGGGCTCTCCTACGAGCAGTACTTC. The full variable domain, in which reference TRBV7-6 and TRBJ2-7 provide the parts outside the CDR3, is GAGVSQSPRYKVTKRGQDVALRCDPISGHVSLYWYRQALGQGPEFLTYFNYEAQQDKSGLPNDRFSAERPEGSISTLTIQRTEQRDSAMYRCASSLWDSTRGLSYEQYFGPGTRLTVT.